These 30 T cell receptor beta chains came from one sample sequenced in a study of CD8+CD57+ T cells in acquired aplastic anemia. It was patients with CD8+CD57+ cell expansion by flow cytometry who were chosen for sequencing. Using genomic DNA as the template, TCR beta VDJ and CDR3 profiling was carried out. TCRdb processed the reads anew with MiXCR; each CDR3 protein has one entry. This table holds approximately 260,000 distinct CDR3 sequences, 82% found once. Sequenced: sorted CD4+, CD8+, or CD8+CD57+ T cells (not recorded which) from PBMCs. These receptors all come from a human donor with aplastic anemia.

A remark on this clonotype: This CDR3 is missing its conserved last phenylalanine or tryptophan, likely due to a read error. The DNA is left out, because the CDR3 cannot be placed on it with certainty; the CDR3 is given as TCRdb lists it. Here the CDR3 reads CASKVARETQTQ. The V gene is TRBV7-8, the J gene TRBJ2-5; the DNA was not used to check the table's D call, TRBD2. Germline V CDR1 and CDR2: SGHVS, FQNEAQ. Both ends counted, the CDR3 spans 12 residues.

This clonotype was detected once. Compared with germline, one end of the junction differs, possibly owing to a read error. This chain links TRBV19 with TRBJ2-1, with 7 bases identical to TRBD2. The CDR3 runs 15 residues. Germline V gives CDR1 LNHDA, CDR2 SQIVND (reference sequence). The CDR3 protein is CASTRRGDPPQHFCF. Written as DNA, the CDR3 is TGTGCCAGTACTAGACGGGGGGATCCGCCCCAGCATTTTTGCTTT.

The V gene is TRBV7-7, the J gene TRBJ2-1; TRBD1 matches 8 bases. With 5 bases clipped from V and 6 bases from J, the junction kept 9 bases outside the gene matches. Germline CDR1 and CDR2: SSHAT and FNYEAQ (reference sequence). This CDR3 region has 15 residues. For the CDR3, the DNA is TGTGCCAGCAGCACCAGTATGACAGGGGCCAATGAGCAGTTCTTC. Translating it yields CASSTSMTGANEQFF.

The chain has TRBV19 and TRBJ1-4; D remains ambiguous. The V gene lost 3 bases and the J gene lost 7 bases, with 15 bases spanning the gap. The CDR3 totals 15 residues. Germline V gene data show CDR1 as LNHDA and CDR2 as SQIVND (reference sequence). CDR3 region: CASSIGQVSSEKLFF. The DNA of the CDR3 is TGTGCCAGTAGTATTGGGCAAGTCTCCAGTGAAAAACTGTTTTTT.

The chain couples TRBV10-3 to TRBJ2-7, with D possibly TRBD1 on 5 matching bases. This CDR3 region has 14 residues. Per germline, CDR1 ENHRY and CDR2 SYGVKD. V lost 5 bases and J lost 3, with 14 bases in between. CDR3 in amino acids: CAISRTLSLYEQYF. DNA of the CDR3: TGTGCCATCAGTCGGACACTATCCCTCTACGAGCAGTACTTC.

This clonotype was picked up one time. The chain uses TRBV7-8 and TRBJ1-6; D gene unclear. Germline values: CDR1 SGHVS, CDR2 FQNEAQ. The CDR3 is 16 amino acids. Trimming took off 1 base at V and 16 bases at J, with 23 bases between the two ends. The DNA for the CDR3 is TGTGCCAGCAGCTTAGGGGGAGGTCCCTATAAGCAGTATCTCCACTTT. This sequence encodes CASSLGGGPYKQYLHF.

Comments on this clonotype: One junction end does not reproduce the germline sequence, and a read error may be involved. This chain connects TRBV9 to TRBJ1-1; D is unclear. CDR1 is SGDLS, CDR2 YYNGEE, per germline. This CDR3 is built from 13 residues. CDR3 coding DNA: TGTGCCAGCAGCTTAGACTCAACGACTGAAGCTTTTTTT. It yields the protein CASSLDSTTEAFF.

This clonotype was seen just once. The conserved phenylalanine or tryptophan normally closing the CDR3 is absent here, so this likely arose from a read error. The DNA is omitted, as the CDR3 cannot be located on it reliably, and the CDR3 follows TCRdb's listing. The chain combines TRBV7-8 with TRBJ2-1. The CDR3 sequence runs 13 residues, both termini included. The germline V gene encodes CDR1 SGHVS and CDR2 FQNEAQ. The CDR3 here is CASSFHPDEEQLS.

The sample holds one count of this clonotype. This chain joins TRBV5-6 and TRBJ1-1; D is possibly TRBD1 (6 bases). Germline V CDR1 and CDR2: SGHDT, YYEEEE. The CDR3 has 14 amino acids. V lost 4 bases to trimming and J lost 5 bases, with 15 bases between them. CDR3 sequence: CASSMEGGNTEAFF. The CDR3 DNA is TGTGCCAGCAGCATGGAGGGGGGGAATACTGAAGCTTTCTTT.

Turning to this clonotype: Its ends do not fully match the called genes, so a read error is possible. DNA of the CDR3: TGTGCCAGCAGTGAAATTATAACAGACGACCAGTACTTC. Translated: CASSEIITDDQYF. The J gene is TRBJ2-7, the V gene TRBV24-1; the D is unclear. Germline loops: CDR1 KGHDR, CDR2 SFDVKD. CDR3 length equals 13 residues.

The rearrangement joins TRBV12-3 or TRBV12-4 to TRBJ1-1; D is perhaps TRBD1 (5 bases). This CDR3 is built from 15 residues. V was trimmed by 6 bases and J by 4 bases, leaving 18 bases between them. DNA of the CDR3: TGTGCCAGCAGCCCCAGGCCAGGGCCGATCACTGAAGCTTTCTTT. Encoded protein: CASSPRPGPITEAFF.

The chain employs TRBV6-5 and TRBJ2-1; TRBD1 might be the D (5 bases). The CDR3 covers 16 residues. CDR1 is MNHEY and CDR2 is SVGAGI in the germline V gene. Trimming cost V 2 bases and J 8 bases, with 19 bases left between them. As DNA, the CDR3 is TGTGCCAGCAGTTACGTGCAGGGTAACGGTCAGGATGAGCAGTTCTTC. Protein: CASSYVQGNGQDEQFF.

J is TRBJ1-1 and V is TRBV29-1; 7 nucleotides align to TRBD1. Germline V lookup: CDR1 SQVTM, CDR2 ANQGSEA. The ends lost 6 bases at V and 6 bases at J; junction bases unmatched: 4. CDR3 length: 11 residues. The CDR3 DNA is TGCAGCGTGGTACAGGGGTCTGAAGCTTTCTTT. It codes for CSVVQGSEAFF.

In this sample, this clonotype turned up a few times. The DNA is left out, because the CDR3 cannot be placed on it with certainty; the CDR3 is given as TCRdb lists it. The chain couples TRBV7-9 to TRBJ1-3; TRBD1 reflects the table's D call only, with no check against the DNA. CDR1 is SEHNR, CDR2 FQNEAQ, per germline (reference sequence). Termini included, the CDR3 measures 15 amino acids. CDR3 loop: CAGQGTRETQYFGYF.

The rearrangement links TRBV7-8 to TRBJ2-3, with D possibly matching TRBD2 (6 bases). Germline V lookup: CDR1 SGHVS, CDR2 FQNEAQ. V shed 8 bases and J shed 11 bases, with 20 bases lying between them. This CDR3 has 13 amino acids. The DNA for the CDR3 is TGTGCCAGCGGGGTCGGGGGAACAGCTAAGCAGTATTTT. It encodes CASGVGGTAKQYF.

Note on this clonotype: At one end, the junction sequence differs from germline, possibly due to a read error. CDR3 loop: CASPRTGRPTQYF. The CDR3 nucleotides read TGTGCCAGTCCCAGGACGGGCCGTCCGACGCAGTATTTT. The chain employs TRBV5-1 and TRBJ2-3, with unresolved D. This CDR3 comprises 13 residues. CDR1 is SGHRS and CDR2 is YFSETQ in the germline V gene.

The chain couples TRBV19 to TRBJ2-1; unclear D gene. The V gene's germline CDR1 is LNHDA and CDR2 SQIVND (reference sequence). V lost 3 bases, J lost 7 bases, and 7 bases lay in between. The CDR3 loop spans 12 amino acids. CDR3: CASSISRNEQFF. The CDR3 nucleotides are TGTGCCAGTAGTATCTCACGGAATGAGCAGTTCTTC.

This clonotype appeared once. This chain uses TRBV7-9 with TRBJ2-7; TRBD2 might be the D (5 bases). Germline-derived CDR1 and CDR2 are SEHNR and FQNEAQ (reference sequence). The CDR3 is made up of 13 amino acids. CDR3 sequence: CASSFSDFSEPYV. The CDR3 DNA is TGTGCCAGCAGCTTTTCGGACTTCTCCGAGCCGTACGTT.

About this clonotype: The conserved final phenylalanine or tryptophan is absent from the CDR3, which likely points to a read error. Because the CDR3's place on the DNA is in doubt, the DNA is left out and the CDR3 is given as listed by TCRdb. The chain is built from TRBV7-2 and TRBJ2-7. The CDR3 is 12 amino acids long, termini counted. Germline CDR1 is SGHTA and CDR2 is FQGNSA. The CDR3 loop is CASSPLRVGLYT.

This clonotype was seen repeatedly, ten times or more. V is TRBV5-6 and J is TRBJ2-3; perhaps TRBD2 as D (6 bases). Germline values: CDR1 SGHDT, CDR2 YYEEEE. V was trimmed by 0 bases and J by 4 bases, leaving 6 bases between them. The CDR3 extends over 13 amino acids. Written as DNA, the CDR3 is TGTGCCAGCAGCTTGGGGGGGGCAGATACGCAGTATTTT. Translation: CASSLGGADTQYF.

As regards this clonotype: Since the CDR3 does not end with the conserved phenylalanine or tryptophan, this likely comes from a read error. Because the CDR3's place on the DNA is in doubt, the DNA is left out and the CDR3 is given as listed by TCRdb. The chain links TRBV7-2 to TRBJ2-4; TRBD2 is taken as the D call from the table, unchecked against the DNA. The germline gives CDR1 SGHTA, CDR2 FQGNSA. The CDR3 is made up of 12 amino acids, end residues included. CDR3: CASGFHPDVQAL.

Comments on this clonotype: The conserved closing phenylalanine or tryptophan is absent in this CDR3, likely reflecting a read error. Because the CDR3's place on the DNA is in doubt, the DNA is left out and the CDR3 is given as listed by TCRdb. The V and J genes are TRBV7-8 and TRBJ1-4. Per the germline V gene, CDR1 is SGHVS and CDR2 is FQNEAQ. A total of 13 residues make up the CDR3, ends included. CDR3 protein: CASSLRAGQDTQY.

This clonotype has just a few counts. This sequence joins TRBV7-2 and TRBJ1-6; TRBD1 is a possible D gene (5 bases). Germline CDR1 and CDR2: SGHTA and FQGNSA. Trimming took 6 bases from V and 9 from J, leaving 18 bases between them. The CDR3 spans 15 residues. The CDR3 DNA reads TGTGCCAGCAGGTTAACGGGGGAACGGAGTTCACCCCTCCACTTT. As protein: CASRLTGERSSPLHF.

This sequence joins TRBV7-9 and TRBJ2-3; D is ambiguous. V was clipped by 8 bases and J by 14 bases, with 23 bases between them. CDR1 and CDR2 from the germline V gene are SEHNR and FQNEAQ (reference sequence). There are 13 residues in the CDR3. CDR3 sequence: CASGDGRSDRRYF. The CDR3 bases are TGTGCCAGCGGCGACGGAAGAAGCGATAGGCGGTATTTT.

Note on this clonotype: The DNA is omitted, as the CDR3 cannot be located on it reliably, and the CDR3 follows TCRdb's listing. This sequence joins TRBV9 and TRBJ2-5; no DNA check was done on the table's D call, TRBD2. Germline assignment: CDR1 SGDLS and CDR2 YYNGEE. The CDR3 extends over 14 residues, inclusive of both ends. CDR3 residues: CASSGGSRGYTFDF.

Comments on this clonotype: The junction does not match germline at one end; this may be a read error. This chain's CDR3 is CASSRARTDTQYF. The CDR3 DNA reads as TGTGCTAGCAGCCGAGCTAGGACAGATACGCAGTATTTT. This chain connects TRBV7-3 to TRBJ2-3; D not resolved. CDR1 is SGHTA, CDR2 FQGTGA, per germline. The CDR3 is made up of 13 amino acids.

This CDR3 reads CSLRDFDEQYF. The DNA of the CDR3 is TGCAGCCTCCGGGACTTCGACGAGCAGTACTTC. The V and J genes are TRBV29-1 and TRBJ2-7; D possibly corresponds to TRBD2 (6 bases). From germline, CDR1 is SQVTM and CDR2 ANQGSEA. Between the trimmed V and J ends, which lost 8 bases and 5 bases, there was a span of 13 bases. This CDR3 has 11 residues.

The chain joins TRBV2 to TRBJ2-3, with D unresolved. Trimming shortened V by 8 bases and J by 1 base, and 7 bases separated the two germline ends. This CDR3 has 12 amino acids. The germline V gene encodes CDR1 SNHLY and CDR2 FYNNEI. The CDR3 nucleotides read TGTGCCAGCCTCCCAGGCACAGATACGCAGTATTTT. Its translation is CASLPGTDTQYF.

A single count supports this clonotype. The CDR3 DNA reads as TGTGCCAGCAGCCCCCGGGCCGATGAGCAGAATTTCGAGTTCTTC. It encodes CASSPRADEQNFEFF. This sequence joins TRBV7-2 and TRBJ2-1, with D unclear. The CDR3 totals 15 residues. Trimming left V 5 bases short and J 14 bases short, with 25 bases between. CDR1 SGHTA and CDR2 FQGNSA come from the germline V gene.

This chain joins TRBV5-1 and TRBJ1-5; D possibly corresponds to TRBD1 (5 bases). Germline values: CDR1 SGHRS, CDR2 YFSETQ. Trimming took 0 bases from V and 6 from J, leaving 10 bases between them. This CDR3 spans 14 amino acids. The CDR3 nucleotides read TGCGCCAGCAGCTTGGTGCGGGGCCCTCAGCCCCAGCATTTT. This translates into CASSLVRGPQPQHF.